These 18 T cell receptor beta chains were sequenced from one sample in a study of blood T cell repertoires in COVID-19 (dated by TCRdb to 2020 to 2021). Library prep was done by the immunoSEQ multiplex PCR assay. TCRdb carries this immuneACCESS record with in-frame sequences only. Its versions omit some clonotypes, under half of them owing to an unresolved V gene in the studies checked, with the rest unexplained. The sample contains 350,000 to 450,000 clones, more than 80% of them found a single time. The ten largest make up 1.2% of the sample. The source material was peripheral blood. The receptors were sampled from a man in his forties with acute or convalescent COVID-19.

The chain combines TRBV6-5 with TRBJ1-1; D not resolved. The CDR3 consists of 14 residues. The V end was cut by 8 bases, the J end by 5 bases, with 18 bases between. Germline lookup yields CDR1 MNHEY and CDR2 SVGAGI. Here the CDR3 reads CASHRSYRGTEAFF. Written as DNA, the CDR3 is TGTGCCAGCCACCGGTCCTACCGGGGAACTGAAGCTTTCTTT.

This chain links TRBV28 with TRBJ2-3; 7 bases align to TRBD2. Germline V gene data show CDR1 as MDHEN and CDR2 as SYDVKM. CDR3 length: 15 residues. Trimming removed 5 bases from V and 0 bases from J; junction bases left unmatched: 5. The CDR3 region is CASSTVAGSTDTQYF. In DNA, the CDR3 is TGTGCCAGCAGTACGGTAGCGGGTAGCACAGATACGCAGTATTTT. Full variable domain (remainder filled in from reference TRBV28 and TRBJ2-3): DVKVTQSSRYLVKRTGEKVFLECVQDMDHENMFWYRQDPGLGLRLIYFSYDVKMKEKGDIPEGYSVSREKKERFSLILESASTNQTSMYLCASSTVAGSTDTQYFGPGTRLTVL.

CDR3 nucleotides: TGTGCCAGCAGCTCCCCCGGGACAGGTGCCTACGAGCAGTACTTC. It codes for CASSSPGTGAYEQYF. The chain uses TRBV7-3 and TRBJ2-7; TRBD1 agrees at 8 bases. The germline CDR1 and CDR2 sequences are SGHTA and FQGTGA. J lost 2 bases, V lost 4 bases, and 7 bases had no gene match. This CDR3 spans 15 amino acids.

The CDR3 nucleotides read TGTGCCAGCAGTCCGGACAGATTCTACGAGCAGTACTTC. Amino acids: CASSPDRFYEQYF. The chain carries TRBV6-5 and TRBJ2-7, with a possible D match to TRBD1 (6 bases). Germline CDR1 is MNHEY and CDR2 is SVGAGI. Trimming stripped 5 bases from V and 3 bases from J, with 11 bases between. The CDR3 is 13 amino acids.

The chain carries TRBV19 and TRBJ2-1, with D possibly TRBD1 on 6 matching bases. Germline V gene sequence: CDR1 LNHDA, CDR2 SQIVND (reference sequence). Trimming removed 10 bases at V and 9 bases at J, with 19 bases between. The CDR3 spans 13 residues. The CDR3 region is CATNYGGFGEQFF. CDR3 DNA: TGTGCCACCAACTATGGGGGCTTTGGTGAGCAGTTCTTC.

This clone has a single count. The chain is built from TRBV5-1 and TRBJ2-5, with 13 positions matching TRBD2. The germline V gene has CDR1 SGHRS and CDR2 YFSETQ. The trim removed 1 base at V and 4 bases at J, leaving 7 bases unmatched. This CDR3 contains 17 residues. In nucleotides, the CDR3 is TGCGCCAGCAGCTTGTTCGGGACTAGCGGGATTCGAGAGACCCAGTACTTC. Its protein is CASSLFGTSGIRETQYF.

This sequence joins TRBV28 and TRBJ2-6, with TRBD1 matching 9 bases. From germline, CDR1 is MDHEN and CDR2 SYDVKM. CDR3 length: 19 amino acids. V shed 3 bases and J 0 bases; nucleotides not matched to a gene: 9. DNA for the CDR3: TGTGCCAGCAGTTTCATTTCCGGGACAGGGTTCTCTGGGGCCAACGTCCTGACTTTC. Its protein is CASSFISGTGFSGANVLTF.

J is TRBJ2-2 and V is TRBV24-1, with TRBD1 matching over 8 bases. Germline V gene lookup returns CDR1 KGHDR and CDR2 SFDVKD. This CDR3 comprises 16 residues. Losses at the gene ends were 4 bases for V and 0 bases for J; bases not matched to a gene: 3. CDR3: CATSDPTGANTGELFF. The CDR3 nucleotides are TGTGCCACCAGTGACCCGACAGGGGCGAACACCGGGGAGCTGTTTTTT.

The chain couples TRBV29-1 to TRBJ1-5, with 10 bases that match TRBD1. This CDR3 is built from 19 residues. Germline loops: CDR1 SQVTM, CDR2 ANQGSEA. Trimming removed 4 bases from V and 0 bases from J; junction bases left unmatched: 15. This CDR3 is CSVVLIGQGGGGSNQPQHF. The CDR3 DNA reads as TGCAGCGTTGTCCTTATTGGACAGGGGGGAGGTGGTAGCAATCAGCCCCAGCATTTT. Based on the CDR3 plus reference TRBV29-1 and TRBJ1-5, the full variable domain is SAVISQKPSRDICQRGTSLTIQCQVDSQVTMMFWYRQQPGQSLTLIATANQGSEATYESGFVIDKFPISRPNLTFSTLTVSNMSPEDSSIYLCSVVLIGQGGGGSNQPQHFGDGTRLSIL.

The CDR3 loop reads CSASRSGDYPQETQYF. The CDR3 bases are TGCAGTGCCAGTCGAAGCGGGGACTACCCCCAAGAGACCCAGTACTTC. The chain carries TRBV20-1 and TRBJ2-5, with 7 bases lining up with TRBD2. Per germline, CDR1 DFQATT and CDR2 SNEGSKA (reference sequence). Trimming cost V 6 bases and J 1 base; bases outside gene matches: 14. This CDR3 has 16 amino acids.

The V gene is TRBV4-2, the J gene TRBJ2-1, with TRBD1 matching 7 bases. Germline CDR1 reads LGHNA; CDR2 reads YNFKEQ. The CDR3 loop spans 14 amino acids. V was pared by 3 bases and J by 4 bases, with 3 bases of the junction left unmatched. CDR3 amino acids: CASSQATGYNEQFF. CDR3 bases: TGTGCCAGCAGCCAGGCGACAGGGTACAATGAGCAGTTCTTC.

The chain joins TRBV3-1 (or the pseudogene TRBV3-2) to TRBJ2-1, with TRBD2 matching 8 bases. V trimming: 1 base; J trimming: 11 bases; junction bases outside the gene matches: 16. The CDR3 length is 17 residues. Germline CDR1 reads LGHDT; CDR2 reads YNNKEL (reference sequence). The CDR3 DNA reads as TGTGCCAGCAGCCAAGTGCCGGGTAGCGGGGCGGGAAAGAAGCAGTTCTTC. Translation gives CASSQVPGSGAGKKQFF.

This chain connects TRBV9 to TRBJ1-2; 7 bases align to TRBD1. CDR1 is SGDLS, CDR2 YYNGEE, per germline. The CDR3 sequence is 15 residues long. After removal of 5 bases from V and 4 bases from J, the junction contained 11 bases not matched to a gene. Here the CDR3 reads CASSNPPPGGYGYTF. The CDR3 DNA reads as TGTGCCAGCAGTAACCCCCCCCCAGGGGGCTATGGCTACACCTTC. Supplemented by reference TRBV9 and TRBJ1-2, the full variable domain reads DSGVTQTPKHLITATGQRVTLRCSPRSGDLSVYWYQQSLDQGLQFLIQYYNGEERAKGNILERFSAQQFPDLHSELNLSSLELGDSALYFCASSNPPPGGYGYTFGSGTRLTVV.

On this clone itself: This specimen includes other DNA sequences encoding the same CDR3. The rearrangement joins TRBV27 to TRBJ2-1, with a weak D call TRBD1 (5 bases). Trimming left V 2 bases short and J 5 bases short, with 7 bases between. From germline, CDR1 is MNHEY and CDR2 SMNVEV (reference sequence). CDR3 size: 13 residues. CDR3 region: CASSLGQNNEQFF. The DNA for the CDR3 is TGTGCCAGCAGTTTAGGACAAAACAATGAGCAGTTCTTC.

V and J are TRBV9 and TRBJ2-1; TRBD1 matches 7 bases. CDR1 is SGDLS, CDR2 YYNGEE, per germline. The CDR3 is 19 residues long. V was pared by 3 bases and J by 9 bases, with 24 bases of the junction left unmatched. This chain's CDR3 is CASSGEVRTGLWGLGEQFF. In DNA form, the CDR3 reads TGTGCCAGCAGCGGAGAGGTCCGGACAGGATTGTGGGGGTTGGGTGAGCAGTTCTTC. The full variable domain, completed using reference TRBV9 and TRBJ2-1, is DSGVTQTPKHLITATGQRVTLRCSPRSGDLSVYWYQQSLDQGLQFLIQYYNGEERAKGNILERFSAQQFPDLHSELNLSSLELGDSALYFCASSGEVRTGLWGLGEQFFGPGTRLTVL.

Only one count was recorded for this clone. Other DNA sequences in this sample translate to the same CDR3. V and J are TRBV27 and TRBJ1-1, with no clear D. V lost 1 base to trimming and J lost 4 bases, with 7 bases between them. This CDR3 is built from 13 residues. CDR1 and CDR2 from the germline V gene are MNHEY and SMNVEV (reference sequence). The DNA for the CDR3 is TGTGCCAGCAGTTTATGGGCAGGCACTGAAGCTTTCTTT. This translates into CASSLWAGTEAFF.

The rearrangement links TRBV7-6 to TRBJ1-3; D unresolved. V lost 5 bases, J lost 4 bases, and 12 bases lay in between. This CDR3 has 14 amino acids. Germline V gives CDR1 SGHVS, CDR2 FNYEAQ. The CDR3 DNA reads TGTGCCAGCAGCGGGGAGGGTAACGGAAACACCATATATTTT. Protein sequence: CASSGEGNGNTIYF.

V and J are TRBV6-1 and TRBJ2-7; D is possibly TRBD1 (6 bases). Per germline, CDR1 MNHNS and CDR2 SASEGT. Trimming left V 1 base short and J 3 bases short, with 13 bases between. This CDR3 comprises 15 residues. The CDR3 coding sequence is TGTGCCAGCAGTGAAGGAGACCCAGGGGTCTACGAGCAGTACTTC. Protein: CASSEGDPGVYEQYF.